This T cell receptor (beta chain) was captured in a study of T cells in Graves' hyperthyroidism and ophthalmopathy (dated by TCRdb to the late 2010s). A note on the overall study: TCR V-J signatures able to tell the groups apart were searched for in a discovery cohort of about a hundred patients, of whom about 40 had Graves' ophthalmopathy and 55 to 65 had stable Graves' hyperthyroidism. For training and testing, the 100 or so patients in the discovery cohort were randomly divided in a 7:3 ratio. An independent validation cohort of under 20 hyperthyroidism patients and 15 or so patients who later progressed to ophthalmopathy tested prospective prediction of ophthalmopathy. In six Graves' hyperthyroidism patients, the study also compared T-cell repertoires from thyroid tissue with T-cell repertoires from blood. The paper reports TCR Vbeta CDR3 sequencing of about 140 peripheral blood samples: approximately 41 ophthalmopathy, approximately 74 hyperthyroidism and approximately 17 progressor patients. After sampling, hyperthyroidism patients received methimazole starting at 30 mg daily, and ophthalmopathy patients received high-dose intravenous methylprednisolone. Here is what the overall study found, with its caveats: Most expanded thyroid clonotypes (frequency above 0.001) were also detected in blood, a finding suggesting that blood repertoires may reflect thyroid immune responses. Sample size was not statistically predetermined, and investigators were not blinded to group allocation. A model built on a 13 V-J signature distinguished ophthalmopathy from stable hyperthyroidism, reaching 85% to 90% sensitivity and around 81% specificity in cross-validation and 80%/75% in testing. In validation, the model predicted progression to ophthalmopathy a median of roughly 6.1 months before onset, with approximately 71% sensitivity and roughly 79% specificity.

CDR3 length: 14 amino acids, cysteine to phenylalanine. The only DNA kept is the CDR3, 42 bases in frame from the first base. Sequences SNHLY (CDR1) and FYNNEI (CDR2) are obtained from the germline V gene. For this chain, trimming is 6 bases at the V end and 12 bases at the J end, and the number of junction bases without a gene match is 14. Stable Graves' hyperthyroidism was defined as no progression to ophthalmopathy during 18 months of follow-up. Hyperthyroidism patients were aged 18 to 65 years and newly diagnosed, with disease duration of less than 2 months. Exclusion was applied to patients with uncontrolled infections, other autoimmune diseases, pregnancy or lactation. Diagnoses were established on the basis of clinical symptoms, serum thyroxine and TRAb, thyroid ultrasound, and orbital computed tomography. Total RNA was extracted using Trizol reagent, and RNA quality was assessed on an Agilent 2100 Bioanalyzer.

Points on this clonotype: Which antigen it targets is not known. Within one base of it there is no much larger clone, and no base qualities were kept.

Amplification of TCR beta CDR3 regions was carried out from RNA transcripts. A first-round RT-PCR of the TCR CDR3 used the HTBI primer set with the Qiagen OneStep RT-PCR kit. Libraries were constructed in a second round of multiplex PCR, after which size selection and purification were performed. Paired-end sequencing of the libraries was performed with 100 bp reads on an Illumina HiSeq2000. In the paper's pipeline: SOAPnuke was used to process the raw data, with reads discarded if the reads contained adapters or uncalled bases, had a mean Phred below 15, or lacked an exact constant-primer or identifier match. COPE v1.2.5 was used to merge high-quality paired reads, and clonotypes were defined as unique nucleotide sequences. Clonotypes were aligned to IMGT TRBV, TRBD and TRBJ reference segments using MiTCR v1.1. The analysis was restricted to V-J combinations with a frequency above 0.0001, which together covered 99% to 99.2% of the repertoires. A TCS score was defined as the ratio between F50 (clonal expansion) and ExV (chaos), using BLOSUM62-based TCRdist between CDR3 peptides within each V-J. Welch's t-statistics and random forest reduced around 550 V-J features to some 14, which were used in a naive Bayes classifier (R e1071). The Morisita-Horn index was used to measure how similar the thyroid and blood repertoires were. TCRdb's own reprocessing of the public reads used fastp at Q25 and MiXCR and kept productive beta chains. Identical CDR3 protein sequences are pooled into one entry, listed with their most common genes and DNA. TCRdb's processing, not the authors' own work, is the source of the V and J calls. Across this sample there are roughly 570,000 distinct CDR3 sequences, with about 45% seen only once. Around 7.7% of the sample is taken by the ten largest.

This chain joins TRBV2 to TRBJ1-2, with TRBD1 identical over 9 junction bases. The sequence was obtained from a woman aged 18-35 years with Graves' hyperthyroidism. Sample: peripheral blood or thyroid tissue (not recorded which). The bases are TGTGCCAGCAGGAGGGACAGGGTGAGCTCTGGAAACACCTTC. It encodes CASRRDRVSSGNTF.